The count of the clone carrying this T cell receptor (beta chain) is one. Its cognate antigen is unknown. The sample is drawn from a study of regulatory T cells. V shed 2 bases and J shed 6 bases, with 19 bases lying between them. Germline V gives CDR1 MNHNY, CDR2 SVGAGI (reference sequence). This CDR3 has 16 amino acids. Findings of the study overall: In CD3G deficiency, regulatory T cells had lower Shannon diversity than autologous conventional CD4+ and control regulatory cells.

Primers: 52 TRBV forward and 13 TRBJ reverse. Clones were sequenced by immunoSEQ multiplex PCR, and TCRdb holds only the in-frame ones, with some missing. In the table there are around 2,200 clones, around 93% of which are singletons. This TCR was recovered from a child under 18 with CD3G deficiency. V is TRBV6-6 and J is TRBJ1-2; weak D call: TRBD1 (5 bases). The specimen was CD4+ Tregs sorted from blood. The CDR3 DNA is TGTGCCAGCAGTTACCCCGGGACCGCAGTGCGTCATGGCTACACCTTC. It is translated as CASSYPGTAVRHGYTF.